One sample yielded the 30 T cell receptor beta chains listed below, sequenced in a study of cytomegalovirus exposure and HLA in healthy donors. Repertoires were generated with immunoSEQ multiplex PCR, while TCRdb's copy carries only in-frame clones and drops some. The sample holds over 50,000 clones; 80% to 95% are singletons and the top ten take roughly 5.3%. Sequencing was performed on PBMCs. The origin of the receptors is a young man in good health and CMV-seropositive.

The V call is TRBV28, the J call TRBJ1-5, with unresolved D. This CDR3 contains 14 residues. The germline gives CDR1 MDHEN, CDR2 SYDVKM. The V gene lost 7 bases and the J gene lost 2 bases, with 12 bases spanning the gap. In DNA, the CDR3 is TGTGCCAGCATTTGGAGGTTCGGCAATCAGCCCCAGCATTTT. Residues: CASIWRFGNQPQHF.

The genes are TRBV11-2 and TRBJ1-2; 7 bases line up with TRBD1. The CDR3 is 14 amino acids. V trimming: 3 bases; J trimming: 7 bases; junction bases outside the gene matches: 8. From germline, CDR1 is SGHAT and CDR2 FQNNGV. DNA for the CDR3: TGTGCCAGCAGCTTGGGGCCAGGGGGTGCTGGCTACACCTTC. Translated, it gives CASSLGPGGAGYTF.

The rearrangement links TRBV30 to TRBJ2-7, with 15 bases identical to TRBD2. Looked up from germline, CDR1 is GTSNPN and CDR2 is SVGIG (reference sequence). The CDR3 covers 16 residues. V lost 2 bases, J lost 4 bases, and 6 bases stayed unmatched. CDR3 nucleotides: TGTGCCTGGAGTCGGGGACTAGCGGGAGGCTTATACGAGCAGTACTTC. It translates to CAWSRGLAGGLYEQYF.

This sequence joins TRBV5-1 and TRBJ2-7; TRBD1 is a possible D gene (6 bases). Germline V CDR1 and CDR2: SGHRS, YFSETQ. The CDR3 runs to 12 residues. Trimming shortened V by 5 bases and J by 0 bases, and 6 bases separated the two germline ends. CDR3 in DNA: TGCGCCAGCAGGGACAGCTCCTACGAGCAGTACTTC. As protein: CASRDSSYEQYF.

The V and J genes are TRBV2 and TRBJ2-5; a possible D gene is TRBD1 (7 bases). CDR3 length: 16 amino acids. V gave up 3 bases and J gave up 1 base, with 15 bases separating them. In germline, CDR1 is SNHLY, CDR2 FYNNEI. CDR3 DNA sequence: TGTGCCAGCAGTGACGGAGGGGGCCGACTCCAAGAGACCCAGTACTTC. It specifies CASSDGGGRLQETQYF.

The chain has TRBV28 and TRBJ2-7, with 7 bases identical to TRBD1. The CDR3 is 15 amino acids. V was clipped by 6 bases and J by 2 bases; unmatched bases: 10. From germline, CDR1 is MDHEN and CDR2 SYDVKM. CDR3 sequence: CASSFPGQRTYEQYF. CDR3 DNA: TGTGCCAGCAGCTTCCCGGGACAGAGGACCTACGAGCAGTACTTC.

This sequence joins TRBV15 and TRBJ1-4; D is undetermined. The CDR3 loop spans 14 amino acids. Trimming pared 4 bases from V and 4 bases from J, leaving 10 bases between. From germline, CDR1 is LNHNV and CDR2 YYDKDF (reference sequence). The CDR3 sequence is CATSTRRSNEKLFF. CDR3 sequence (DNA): TGTGCCACCAGCACCCGACGGAGTAATGAAAAACTGTTTTTT.

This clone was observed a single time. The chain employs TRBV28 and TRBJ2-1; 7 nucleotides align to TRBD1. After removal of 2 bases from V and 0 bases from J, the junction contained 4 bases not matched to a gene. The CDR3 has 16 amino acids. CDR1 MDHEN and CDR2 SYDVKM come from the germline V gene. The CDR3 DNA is TGTGCCAGCAGTTTAAAATCAGGGGGCTCCTACAATGAGCAGTTCTTC. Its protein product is CASSLKSGGSYNEQFF.

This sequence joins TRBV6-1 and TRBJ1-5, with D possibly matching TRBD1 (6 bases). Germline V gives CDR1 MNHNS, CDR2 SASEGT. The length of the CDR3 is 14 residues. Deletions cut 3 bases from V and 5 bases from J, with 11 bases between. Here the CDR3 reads CASSDGTSYQPQHF. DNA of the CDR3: TGTGCCAGCAGTGATGGGACATCCTATCAGCCCCAGCATTTT.

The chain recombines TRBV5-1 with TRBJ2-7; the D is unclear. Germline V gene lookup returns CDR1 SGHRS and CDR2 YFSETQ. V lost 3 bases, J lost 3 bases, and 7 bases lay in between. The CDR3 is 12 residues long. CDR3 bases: TGCGCCAGCAGCTCCCTCTACTACGAGCAGTACTTC. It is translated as CASSSLYYEQYF.

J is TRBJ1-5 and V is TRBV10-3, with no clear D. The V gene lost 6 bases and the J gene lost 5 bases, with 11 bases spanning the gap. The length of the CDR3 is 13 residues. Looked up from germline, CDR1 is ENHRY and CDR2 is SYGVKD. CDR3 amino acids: CAIRATQDQPQHF. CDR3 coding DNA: TGTGCCATCAGGGCCACCCAGGATCAGCCCCAGCATTTT.

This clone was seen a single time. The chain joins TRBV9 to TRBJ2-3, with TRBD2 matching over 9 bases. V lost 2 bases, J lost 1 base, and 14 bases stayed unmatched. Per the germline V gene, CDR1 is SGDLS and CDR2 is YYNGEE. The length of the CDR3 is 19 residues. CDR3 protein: CASSVIPGLAPPCTDTQYF. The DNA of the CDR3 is TGTGCCAGCAGCGTTATCCCGGGACTAGCACCACCATGCACAGATACGCAGTATTTT.

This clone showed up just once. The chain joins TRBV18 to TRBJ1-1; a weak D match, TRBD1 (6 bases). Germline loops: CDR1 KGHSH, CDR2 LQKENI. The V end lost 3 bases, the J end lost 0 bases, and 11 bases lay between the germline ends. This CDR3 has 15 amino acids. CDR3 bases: TGTGCCAGCTCACCGGGACAAAGAATGAACACTGAAGCTTTCTTT. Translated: CASSPGQRMNTEAFF.

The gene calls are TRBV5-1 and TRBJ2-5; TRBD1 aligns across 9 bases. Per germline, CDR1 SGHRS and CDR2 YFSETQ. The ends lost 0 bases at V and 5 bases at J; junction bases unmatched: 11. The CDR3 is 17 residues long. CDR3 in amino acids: CASSLGARTGAGETQYF. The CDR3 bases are TGCGCCAGCAGCTTGGGGGCTCGGACAGGGGCCGGGGAGACCCAGTACTTC.

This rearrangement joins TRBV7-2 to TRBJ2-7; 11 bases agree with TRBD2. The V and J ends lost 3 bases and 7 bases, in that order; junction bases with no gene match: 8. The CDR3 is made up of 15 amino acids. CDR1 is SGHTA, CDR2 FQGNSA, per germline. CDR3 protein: CASSLGTSGAGEQYF. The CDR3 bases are TGTGCCAGCAGCTTGGGGACTAGCGGAGCGGGGGAGCAGTACTTC.

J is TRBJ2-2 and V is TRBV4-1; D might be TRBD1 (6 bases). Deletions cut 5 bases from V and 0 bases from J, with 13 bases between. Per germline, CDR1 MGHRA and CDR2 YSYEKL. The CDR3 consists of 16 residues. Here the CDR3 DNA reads TGCGCCAGCAGCTACCGGGACATATCGAACACCGGGGAGCTGTTTTTT. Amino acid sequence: CASSYRDISNTGELFF.

This CDR3 reads CASSLVQGEGNYGYTF. The CDR3 bases are TGCGCCAGCAGCTTGGTACAGGGTGAGGGGAACTATGGCTACACCTTC. J is TRBJ1-2 and V is TRBV5-1, with a weak D call TRBD1 (6 bases). The CDR3 spans 16 residues. Per germline, CDR1 SGHRS and CDR2 YFSETQ. Trimming cost V 0 bases and J 2 bases, with 14 bases left between them.

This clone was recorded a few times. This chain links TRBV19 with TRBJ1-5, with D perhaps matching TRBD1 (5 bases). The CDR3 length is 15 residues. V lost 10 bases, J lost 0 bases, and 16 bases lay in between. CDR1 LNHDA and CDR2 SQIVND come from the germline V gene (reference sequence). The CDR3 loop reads CATRAQGYSNQPQHF. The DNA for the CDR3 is TGTGCCACCCGCGCCCAGGGTTATAGCAATCAGCCCCAGCATTTT. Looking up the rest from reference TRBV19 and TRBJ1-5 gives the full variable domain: DGGITQSPKYLFRKEGQNVTLSCEQNLNHDAMYWYRQDPGQGLRLIYYSQIVNDFQKGDIAEGYSVSREKKESFPLTVTSAQKNPTAFYLCATRAQGYSNQPQHFGDGTRLSIL.

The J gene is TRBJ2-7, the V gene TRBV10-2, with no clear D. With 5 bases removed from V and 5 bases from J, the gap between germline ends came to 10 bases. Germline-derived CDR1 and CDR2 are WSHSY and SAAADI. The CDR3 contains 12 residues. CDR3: CASSHLRNEQYF. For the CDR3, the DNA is TGCGCCAGCAGTCATCTCAGAAACGAGCAGTACTTC.

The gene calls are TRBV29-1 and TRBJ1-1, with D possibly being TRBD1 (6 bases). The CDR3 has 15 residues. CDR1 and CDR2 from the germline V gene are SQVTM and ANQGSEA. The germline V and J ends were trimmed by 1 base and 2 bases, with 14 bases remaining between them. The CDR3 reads CSVEGGQGLNTEAFF. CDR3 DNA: TGCAGCGTTGAAGGGGGGCAGGGACTAAACACTGAAGCTTTCTTT. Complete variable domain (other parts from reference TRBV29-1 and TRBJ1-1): SAVISQKPSRDICQRGTSLTIQCQVDSQVTMMFWYRQQPGQSLTLIATANQGSEATYESGFVIDKFPISRPNLTFSTLTVSNMSPEDSSIYLCSVEGGQGLNTEAFFGQGTRLTVV.

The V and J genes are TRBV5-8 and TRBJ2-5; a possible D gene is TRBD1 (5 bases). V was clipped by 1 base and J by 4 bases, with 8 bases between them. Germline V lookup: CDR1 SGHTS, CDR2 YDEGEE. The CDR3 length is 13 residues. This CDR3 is CASSLIGVETQYF. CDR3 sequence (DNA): TGTGCCAGCAGCTTGATAGGGGTAGAGACCCAGTACTTC.

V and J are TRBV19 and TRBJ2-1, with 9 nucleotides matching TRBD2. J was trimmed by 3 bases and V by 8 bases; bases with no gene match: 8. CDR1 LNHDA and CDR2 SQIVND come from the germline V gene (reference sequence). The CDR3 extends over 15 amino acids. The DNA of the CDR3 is TGTGCCAGTGCTTCCTTAGCGGGGGTCTACAATGAGCAGTTCTTC. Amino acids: CASASLAGVYNEQFF.

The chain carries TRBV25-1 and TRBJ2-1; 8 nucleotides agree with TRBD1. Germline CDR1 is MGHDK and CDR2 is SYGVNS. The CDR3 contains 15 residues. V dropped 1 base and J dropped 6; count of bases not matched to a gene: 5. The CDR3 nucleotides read TGTGCCAGCAGTGAATTGCTCGGGACAGGCAATGAGCAGTTCTTC. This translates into CASSELLGTGNEQFF.

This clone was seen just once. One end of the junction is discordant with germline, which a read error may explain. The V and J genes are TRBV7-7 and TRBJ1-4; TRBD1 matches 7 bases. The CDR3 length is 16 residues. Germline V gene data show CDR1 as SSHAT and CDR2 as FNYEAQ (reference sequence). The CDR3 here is CASSLGDRLTNEKLFF. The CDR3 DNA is TGTGCTAGCAGCTTAGGGGACAGATTAACTAATGAAAAACTGTTTTTT.

CDR3 bases: TGTGCCTGGAGTGTAGGGACAGGGAGCACTGAAGCTTTCTTT. Translation: CAWSVGTGSTEAFF. The gene calls are TRBV30 and TRBJ1-1, with 9 bases identical to TRBD1. Trimming removed 0 bases from V and 4 bases from J; junction bases left unmatched: 3. CDR1 and CDR2 (germline): GTSNPN, SVGIG (reference sequence). CDR3 length: 14 residues.

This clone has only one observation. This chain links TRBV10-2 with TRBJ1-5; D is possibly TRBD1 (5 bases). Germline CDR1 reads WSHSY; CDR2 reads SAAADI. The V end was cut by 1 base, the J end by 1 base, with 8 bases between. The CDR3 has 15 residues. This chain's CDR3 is CASSELGGSNQPQHF. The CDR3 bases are TGCGCCAGCAGTGAGTTGGGGGGAAGCAATCAGCCCCAGCATTTT.

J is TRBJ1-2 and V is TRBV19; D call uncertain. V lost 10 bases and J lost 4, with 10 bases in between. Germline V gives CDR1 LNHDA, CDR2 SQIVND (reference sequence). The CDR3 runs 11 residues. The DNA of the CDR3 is TGTGCCACCACCGGGGTCTATGGCTACACCTTC. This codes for CATTGVYGYTF.

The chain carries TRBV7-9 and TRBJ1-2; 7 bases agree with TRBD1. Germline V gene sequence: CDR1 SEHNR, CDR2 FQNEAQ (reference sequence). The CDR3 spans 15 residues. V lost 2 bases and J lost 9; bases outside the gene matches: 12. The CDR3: CASSLSPTGTVSYTF. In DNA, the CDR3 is TGTGCCAGCAGCTTAAGCCCTACTGGGACAGTAAGCTACACCTTC.

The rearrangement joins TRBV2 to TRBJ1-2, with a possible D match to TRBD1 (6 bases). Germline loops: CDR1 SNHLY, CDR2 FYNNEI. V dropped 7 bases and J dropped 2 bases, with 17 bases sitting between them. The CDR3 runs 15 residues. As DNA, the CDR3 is TGTGCCAGCACCCCCATGGGGGGGGCGAACTATGGCTACACCTTC. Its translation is CASTPMGGANYGYTF. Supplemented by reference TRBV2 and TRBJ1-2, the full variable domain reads EPEVTQTPSHQVTQMGQEVILRCVPISNHLYFYWYRQILGQKVEFLVSFYNNEISEKSEIFDDQFSVERPDGSNFTLKIRSTKLEDSAMYFCASTPMGGANYGYTFGSGTRLTVV.

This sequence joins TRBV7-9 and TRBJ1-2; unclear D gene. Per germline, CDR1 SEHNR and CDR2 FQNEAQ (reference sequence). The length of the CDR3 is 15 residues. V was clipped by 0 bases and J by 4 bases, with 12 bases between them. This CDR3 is CASSLAASAVYGYTF. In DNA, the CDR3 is TGTGCCAGCAGCTTAGCGGCCTCCGCGGTCTATGGCTACACCTTC. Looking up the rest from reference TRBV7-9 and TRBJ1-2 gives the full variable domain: DTGVSQNPRHKITKRGQNVTFRCDPISEHNRLYWYRQTLGQGPEFLTYFQNEAQLEKSRLLSDRFSAERPKGSFSTLEIQRTEQGDSAMYLCASSLAASAVYGYTFGSGTRLTVV.